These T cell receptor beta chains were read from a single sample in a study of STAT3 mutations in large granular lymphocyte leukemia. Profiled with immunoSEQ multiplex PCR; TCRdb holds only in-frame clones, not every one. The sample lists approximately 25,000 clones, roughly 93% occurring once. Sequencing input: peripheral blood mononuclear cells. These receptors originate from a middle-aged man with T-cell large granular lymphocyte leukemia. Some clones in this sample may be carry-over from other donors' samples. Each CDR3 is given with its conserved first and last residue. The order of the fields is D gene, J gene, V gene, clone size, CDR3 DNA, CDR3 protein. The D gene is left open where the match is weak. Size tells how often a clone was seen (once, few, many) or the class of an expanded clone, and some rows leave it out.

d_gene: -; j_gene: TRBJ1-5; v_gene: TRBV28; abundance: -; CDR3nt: TGTGCCAGCAGCCAGGGGTCAGCAGATCAGCCCCAGCATTTT; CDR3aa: CASSQGSADQPQHF
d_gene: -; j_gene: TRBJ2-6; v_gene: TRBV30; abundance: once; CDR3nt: TGTGCCTGGAGTGCCAACGTCCTGACTTTC; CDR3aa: CAWSANVLTF
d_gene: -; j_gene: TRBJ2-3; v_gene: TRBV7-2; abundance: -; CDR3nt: TGTGCCAGCAGCTTAGCCCCAGGTGGCACAGATACGCAGTATTTT; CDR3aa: CASSLAPGGTDTQYF
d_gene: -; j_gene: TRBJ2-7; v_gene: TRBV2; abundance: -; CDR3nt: TGTGCCAGCAGTGGGTTTACCGACAGGCGAACTTCCTACGAGCAGTACTTC; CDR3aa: CASSGFTDRRTSYEQYF
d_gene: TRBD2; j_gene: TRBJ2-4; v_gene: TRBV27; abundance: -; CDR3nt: TGTGCCAGCCGGGGGGAGTTGGCCAAAAACATTCAGTACTTC; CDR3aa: CASRGELAKNIQYF
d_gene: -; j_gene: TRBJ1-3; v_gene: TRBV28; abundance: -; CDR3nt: TGTGCCAGCAGTTTAGCAAGCTCTGGAAACACCATATATTTT; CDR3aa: CASSLASSGNTIYF
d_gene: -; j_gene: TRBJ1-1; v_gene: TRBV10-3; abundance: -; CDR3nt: TGTGCCATCAGGGACAGCCCGTACTTGAACACTGAAGCTTTCTTT; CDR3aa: CAIRDSPYLNTEAFF
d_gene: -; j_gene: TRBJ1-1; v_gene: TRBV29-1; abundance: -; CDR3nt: TGCAGCGTTGAGGGTTTTCAGAACACTGAAGCTTTCTTT; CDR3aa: CSVEGFQNTEAFF
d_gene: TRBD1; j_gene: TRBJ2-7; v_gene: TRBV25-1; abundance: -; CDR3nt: TGTGCCAGCAGTGATGTCAGGGGGACCTACGAGCAGTACTTC; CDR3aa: CASSDVRGTYEQYF
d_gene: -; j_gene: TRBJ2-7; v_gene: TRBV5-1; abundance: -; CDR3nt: TGCGCCAGCAGCCTCTTCGGGTCAGCAAGCTCCTACGAGCAGTACTTC; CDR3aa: CASSLFGSASSYEQYF
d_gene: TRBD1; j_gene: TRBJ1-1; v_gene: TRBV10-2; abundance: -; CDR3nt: TGCGCCAGCAGTAGTACAGGGGGCTACACTGAAGCTTTCTTT; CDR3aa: CASSSTGGYTEAFF
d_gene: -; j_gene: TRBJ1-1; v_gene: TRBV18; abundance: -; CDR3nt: TGTGCCAGCTCACCTATGAACACTGAAGCTTTCTTT; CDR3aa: CASSPMNTEAFF
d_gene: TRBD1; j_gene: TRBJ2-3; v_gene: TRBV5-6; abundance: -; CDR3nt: TGTGCCAGCAGCTTACCTCAAGGGGGCCGTATGGAGCAGTATTTT; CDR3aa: CASSLPQGGRMEQYF
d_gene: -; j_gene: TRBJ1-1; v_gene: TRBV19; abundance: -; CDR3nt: TGTGCCAGTAGTTTAAGAGGGCTCGGCACTGAAGCTTTCTTT; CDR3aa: CASSLRGLGTEAFF
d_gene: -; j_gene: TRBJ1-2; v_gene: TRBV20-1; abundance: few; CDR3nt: TGCAGTGCTAGGGCCCAAGGTGGCTACACCTTC; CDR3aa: CSARAQGGYTF
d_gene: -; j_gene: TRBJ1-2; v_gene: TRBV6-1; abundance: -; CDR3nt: TGTGCCAGCAGTGAACTAATGGGGGTTAACTATGGCTACACCTTC; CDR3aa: CASSELMGVNYGYTF
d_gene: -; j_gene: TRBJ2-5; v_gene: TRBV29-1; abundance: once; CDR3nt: TGCAGCGTTGAGATCTGGGGTCGGGAGACCCAGTACTTC; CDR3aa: CSVEIWGRETQYF
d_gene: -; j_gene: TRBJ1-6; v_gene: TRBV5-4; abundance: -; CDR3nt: TGTGCCAGCCAGACAGAACCCTATAATTCACCCCTCCACTTT; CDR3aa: CASQTEPYNSPLHF
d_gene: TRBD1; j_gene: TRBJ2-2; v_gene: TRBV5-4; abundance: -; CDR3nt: TGTGCCAGCAGCCCCGGACAGGCGAACACCGGGGAGCTGTTTTTT; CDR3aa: CASSPGQANTGELFF
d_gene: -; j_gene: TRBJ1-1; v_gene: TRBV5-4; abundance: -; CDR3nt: TGTGCCAGCAGCACCGGGGGTGGAAGGGGCGAGAAGACTGAAGCTTTCTTT; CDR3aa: CASSTGGGRGEKTEAFF
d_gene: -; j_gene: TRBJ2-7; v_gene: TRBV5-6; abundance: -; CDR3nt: TGTGCCAGCAGCTTGCCGGGTGGGGGATACTCCTACGAGCAGTACTTC; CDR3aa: CASSLPGGGYSYEQYF
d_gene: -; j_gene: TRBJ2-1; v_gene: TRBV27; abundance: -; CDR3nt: TGTGCCAGCAGGTTGGGGAATGAGCAGTTCTTC; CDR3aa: CASRLGNEQFF
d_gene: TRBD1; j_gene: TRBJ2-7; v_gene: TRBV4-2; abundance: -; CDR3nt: TGTGCCAGCGGTCTAGGACAGGAGAGCTACGAGCAGTACTTC; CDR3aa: CASGLGQESYEQYF
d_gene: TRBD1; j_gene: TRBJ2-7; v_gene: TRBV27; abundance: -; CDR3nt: TGTGCCAGCAGCCGGACAGGGCTGTTCTACGAGCAGTACTTC; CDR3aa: CASSRTGLFYEQYF
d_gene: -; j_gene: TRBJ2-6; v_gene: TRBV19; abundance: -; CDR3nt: TGTGCCAGTAGTGTGGACAGTTCCTCTGGGGCCAACGTCCTGACTTTC; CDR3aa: CASSVDSSSGANVLTF
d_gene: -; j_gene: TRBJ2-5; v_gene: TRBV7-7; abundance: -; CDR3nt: TGTGCCAGCAGCCGGACAGCCCGAGAGACCCAGTACTTC; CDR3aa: CASSRTARETQYF
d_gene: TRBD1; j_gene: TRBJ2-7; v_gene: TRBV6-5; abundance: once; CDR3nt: TGTGCCAGCGGGGAACCGGGACAGGGGAGTCGAGAGCAGTACTTC; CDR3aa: CASGEPGQGSREQYF
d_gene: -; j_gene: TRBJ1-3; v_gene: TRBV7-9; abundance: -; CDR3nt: TGTGCCAGCAGACCCGGGACCTCTGGAAACACCATATATTTT; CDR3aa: CASRPGTSGNTIYF